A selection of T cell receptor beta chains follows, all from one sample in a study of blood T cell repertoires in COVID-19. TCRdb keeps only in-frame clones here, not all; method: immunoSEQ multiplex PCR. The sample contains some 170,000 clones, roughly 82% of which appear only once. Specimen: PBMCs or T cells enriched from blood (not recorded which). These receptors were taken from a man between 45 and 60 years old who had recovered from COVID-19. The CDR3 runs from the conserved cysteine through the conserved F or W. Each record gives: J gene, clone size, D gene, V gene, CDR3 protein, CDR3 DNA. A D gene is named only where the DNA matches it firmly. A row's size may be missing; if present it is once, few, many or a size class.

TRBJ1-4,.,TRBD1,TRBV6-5,CASSYDRGLNEKLFF,TGTGCCAGCAGTTACGACAGGGGGCTTAATGAAAAATTGTTTTTT
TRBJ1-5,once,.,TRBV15,CATTPGHLDQPQHF,TGTGCCACCACTCCGGGACACCTCGATCAGCCCCAGCATTTT
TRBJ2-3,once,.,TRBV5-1,CASRQASADTQYF,TGCGCCAGCCGGCAGGCCTCGGCAGATACGCAGTATTTT
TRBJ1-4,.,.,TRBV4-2,CASSQDPRTATTNEKLFF,TGTGCCAGCAGCCAAGATCCCCGGACTGCCACAACTAATGAAAAACTGTTTTTT
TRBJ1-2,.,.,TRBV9,CASSVGSGYGYTF,TGTGCCAGCAGCGTAGGGTCAGGGTATGGCTACACCTTC
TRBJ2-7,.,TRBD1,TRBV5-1,CASSLQTGAEQYF,TGCGCCAGCAGCTTGCAAACAGGGGCCGAGCAGTACTTC
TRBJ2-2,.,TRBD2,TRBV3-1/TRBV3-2,CASSQEGLAGGGTGELFF,TGTGCCAGCAGCCAAGAGGGACTAGCGGGGGGCGGGACCGGGGAGCTGTTTTTT
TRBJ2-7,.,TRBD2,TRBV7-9,CASSPSGGPSSYEQYF,TGTGCCAGCAGCCCTAGCGGGGGCCCGAGCTCCTACGAGCAGTACTTC
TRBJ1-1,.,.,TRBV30,CAWRPRTLNTEAFF,TGTGCCTGGAGGCCGAGGACATTGAACACTGAAGCTTTCTTT
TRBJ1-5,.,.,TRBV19,CASSIDPGRVGNQPQHF,TGTGCCAGTAGTATAGATCCGGGCAGGGTTGGTAATCAGCCCCAGCATTTT
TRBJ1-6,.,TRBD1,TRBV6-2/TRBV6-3,CASSSWTGGNNSPLHF,TGTGCCAGCAGTTCGTGGACAGGCGGGAATAATTCACCCCTCCACTTT
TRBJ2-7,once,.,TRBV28,CASSLSGIPPYEQYF,TGTGCCAGCAGTTTGTCAGGGATCCCTCCCTACGAGCAGTACTTC
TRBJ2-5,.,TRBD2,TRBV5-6,CASSLRSGGETQYF,TGTGCCAGCAGCTTGAGGTCGGGGGGAGAGACCCAGTACTTC
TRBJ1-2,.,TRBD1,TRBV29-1,CSVAGTGGFYGYTF,TGCAGCGTTGCCGGGACAGGGGGCTTCTATGGCTACACCTTC
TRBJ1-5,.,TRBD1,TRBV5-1,CASSPTGKEPQHF,TGCGCCAGCAGCCCGACAGGGAAGGAGCCCCAGCATTTT
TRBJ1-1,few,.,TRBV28,CASDTKGQLNTEAFF,TGTGCCAGCGACACGAAAGGACAGCTTAACACTGAAGCTTTCTTT
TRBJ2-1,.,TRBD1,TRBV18,CASSPPKTGTGGGEQFF,TGTGCCAGCTCACCACCAAAAACCGGGACAGGGGGCGGTGAGCAGTTCTTC
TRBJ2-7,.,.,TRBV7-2,CASSLNLEGEQYF,TGTGCCAGCAGCTTAAATCTAGAGGGTGAGCAGTACTTC
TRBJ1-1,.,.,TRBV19,CASSHRTDNTEAFF,TGTGCCAGTAGCCATAGGACAGATAACACTGAAGCTTTCTTT
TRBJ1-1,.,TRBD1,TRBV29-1,CSVVANTGGVRRNTEAFF,TGCAGCGTTGTCGCGAATACAGGGGGCGTGAGACGGAACACTGAAGCTTTCTTT
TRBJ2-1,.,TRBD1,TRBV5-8,CASRLGQGTYNEQFF,TGTGCCAGCAGACTGGGACAGGGCACCTACAATGAGCAGTTCTTC
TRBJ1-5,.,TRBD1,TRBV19,CASSFQGGSSNQPQHF,TGTGCCAGTAGCTTTCAGGGGGGCTCTAGCAATCAGCCCCAGCATTTT
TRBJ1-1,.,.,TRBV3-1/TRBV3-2,CASSQVAGNTEAFF,TGTGCCAGCAGCCAAGTTGCAGGGAACACTGAAGCTTTCTTT
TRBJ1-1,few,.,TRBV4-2,CASSQKWGGTTEAFF,TGTGCCAGCAGCCAAAAATGGGGAGGGACCACTGAAGCTTTCTTT
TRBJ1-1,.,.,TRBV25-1,CASSEYPGNTEAFF,TGTGCCAGCAGTGAATATCCCGGGAACACTGAAGCTTTCTTT
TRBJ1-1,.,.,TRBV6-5,CASSYKIILNTEAFF,TGTGCCAGCAGTTACAAAATCATCCTGAACACTGAAGCTTTCTTT
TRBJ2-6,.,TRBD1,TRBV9,CASSVHQGAAGANVLTF,TGTGCCAGCAGCGTGCATCAGGGGGCAGCTGGGGCCAACGTCCTGACTTTC
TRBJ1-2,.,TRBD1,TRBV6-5,CASREDRGHGYGYTF,TGTGCCAGCAGAGAGGACAGGGGGCACGGCTATGGCTACACCTTC
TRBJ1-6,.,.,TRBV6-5,CASVAAVNSPLHF,TGTGCCAGCGTAGCGGCAGTTAATTCACCCCTCCACTTT
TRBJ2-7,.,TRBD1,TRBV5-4,CASSYRQGVYEQYF,TGTGCCAGCAGTTATAGACAGGGGGTCTACGAGCAGTACTTC
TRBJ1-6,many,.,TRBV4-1,CASSQGGLPSSPLHF,TGCGCCAGCAGCCAAGGGGGGCTCCCCTCTTCACCCCTCCACTTT
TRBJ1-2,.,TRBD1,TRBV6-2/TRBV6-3,CASSYLGQGNYGYTF,TGTGCCAGCAGTTACCTGGGACAGGGGAACTATGGCTACACCTTC
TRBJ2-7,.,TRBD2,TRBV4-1,CASSQGRGAPGEQYF,TGCGCCAGCAGCCAAGGGCGGGGGGCCCCCGGGGAGCAGTACTTC
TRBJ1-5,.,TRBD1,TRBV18,CASSPGTGEGSNQPQHF,TGTGCCAGCTCACCCGGGACAGGGGAAGGCAGCAATCAGCCCCAGCATTTT
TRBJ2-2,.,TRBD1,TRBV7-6,CASSISTGGDTGELFF,TGTGCCAGCAGCATCAGTACAGGGGGTGACACCGGGGAGCTGTTTTTT